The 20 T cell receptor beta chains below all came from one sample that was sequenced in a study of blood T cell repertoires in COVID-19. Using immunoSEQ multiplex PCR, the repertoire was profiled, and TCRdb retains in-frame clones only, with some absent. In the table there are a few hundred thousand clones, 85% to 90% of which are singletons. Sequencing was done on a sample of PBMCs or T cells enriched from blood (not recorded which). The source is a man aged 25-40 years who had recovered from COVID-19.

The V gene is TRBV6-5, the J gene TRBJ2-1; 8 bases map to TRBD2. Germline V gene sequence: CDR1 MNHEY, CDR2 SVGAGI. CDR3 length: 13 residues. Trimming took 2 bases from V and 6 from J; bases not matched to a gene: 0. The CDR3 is CASSYGTSNEQFF. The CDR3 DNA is TGTGCCAGCAGTTACGGGACTAGCAATGAGCAGTTCTTC.

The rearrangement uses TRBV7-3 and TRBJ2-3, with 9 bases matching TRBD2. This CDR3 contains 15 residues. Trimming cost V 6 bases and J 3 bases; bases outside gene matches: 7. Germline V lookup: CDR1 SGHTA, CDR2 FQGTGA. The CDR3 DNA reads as TGTGCCAGCAGTCGTAGCGGGAGAGGAACAGATACGCAGTATTTT. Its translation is CASSRSGRGTDTQYF.

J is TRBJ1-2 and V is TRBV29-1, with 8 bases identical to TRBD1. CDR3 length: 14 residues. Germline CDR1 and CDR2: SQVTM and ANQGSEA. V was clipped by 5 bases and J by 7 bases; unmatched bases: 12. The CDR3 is CSVQPTDRATGYTF. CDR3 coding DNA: TGCAGCGTTCAGCCAACGGACAGGGCGACTGGCTACACCTTC.

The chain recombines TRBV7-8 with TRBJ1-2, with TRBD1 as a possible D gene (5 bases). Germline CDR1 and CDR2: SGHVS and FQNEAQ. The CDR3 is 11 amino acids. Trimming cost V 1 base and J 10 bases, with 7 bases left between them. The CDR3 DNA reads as TGTGCCAGCAGCTTAGAGGGGAACTACACCTTC. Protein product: CASSLEGNYTF.

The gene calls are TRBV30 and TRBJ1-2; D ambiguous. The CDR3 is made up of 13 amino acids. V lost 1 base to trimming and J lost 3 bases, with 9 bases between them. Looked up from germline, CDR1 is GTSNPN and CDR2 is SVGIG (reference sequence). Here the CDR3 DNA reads TGTGCCTGGAGTGGGTCAGCGCACTATGGCTACACCTTC. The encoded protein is CAWSGSAHYGYTF.

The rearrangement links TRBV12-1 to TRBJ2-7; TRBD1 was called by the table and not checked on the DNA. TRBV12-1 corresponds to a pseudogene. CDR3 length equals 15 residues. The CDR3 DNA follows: TGTGCCAGCCACCCCACCCGGGACAGAACCTACGAGCAGTACTTC. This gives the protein CASHPTRDRTYEQYF.

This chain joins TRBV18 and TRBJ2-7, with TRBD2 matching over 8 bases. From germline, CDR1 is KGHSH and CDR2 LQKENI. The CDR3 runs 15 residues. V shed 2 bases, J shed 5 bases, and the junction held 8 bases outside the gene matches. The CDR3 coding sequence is TGTGCCAGCTCACCAGGAGCGGGAGAGGTCCACGAGCAGTACTTC. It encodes CASSPGAGEVHEQYF.

The CDR3 DNA reads TGTGCCATCAGTTATGACAGGGGCGGGCAGCCCCAGCATTTT. Translating it yields CAISYDRGGQPQHF. The chain couples TRBV10-3 to TRBJ1-5; TRBD1 agrees at 8 bases. Per germline, CDR1 ENHRY and CDR2 SYGVKD. J lost 7 bases, V lost 5 bases, and 7 bases had no gene match. This CDR3 is 14 amino acids long.

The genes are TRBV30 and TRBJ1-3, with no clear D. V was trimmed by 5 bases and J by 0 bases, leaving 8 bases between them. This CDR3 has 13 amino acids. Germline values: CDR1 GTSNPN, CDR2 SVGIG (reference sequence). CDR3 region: CAWDADSGNTIYF. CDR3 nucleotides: TGTGCCTGGGACGCGGACTCTGGAAACACCATATATTTT. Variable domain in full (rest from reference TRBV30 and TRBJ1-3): SQTIHQWPATLVQPVGSPLSLECTVEGTSNPNLYWYRQAAGRGLQLLFYSVGIGQISSEVPQNLSASRPQDRQFILSSKKLLLSDSGFYLCAWDADSGNTIYFGEGSWLTVV.

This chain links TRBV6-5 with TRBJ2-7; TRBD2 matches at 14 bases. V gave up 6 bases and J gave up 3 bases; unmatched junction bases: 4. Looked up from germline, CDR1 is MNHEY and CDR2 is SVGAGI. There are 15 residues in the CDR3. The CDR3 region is CASRTGTSGSYEQYF. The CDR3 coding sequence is TGTGCCAGCAGGACCGGGACTAGCGGGAGCTACGAGCAGTACTTC.

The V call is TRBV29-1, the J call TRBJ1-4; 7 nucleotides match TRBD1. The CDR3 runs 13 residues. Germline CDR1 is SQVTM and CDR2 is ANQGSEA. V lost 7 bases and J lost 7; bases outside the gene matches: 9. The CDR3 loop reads CSAVETGTEKLFF. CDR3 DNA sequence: TGCAGCGCCGTCGAGACAGGGACTGAAAAACTGTTTTTT.

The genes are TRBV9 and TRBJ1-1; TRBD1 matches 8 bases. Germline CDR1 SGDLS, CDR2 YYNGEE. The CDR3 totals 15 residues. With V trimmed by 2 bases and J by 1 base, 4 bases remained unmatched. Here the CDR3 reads CASSVSGQGNTEAFF. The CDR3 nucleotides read TGTGCCAGCAGCGTTAGCGGACAGGGGAACACTGAAGCTTTCTTT.

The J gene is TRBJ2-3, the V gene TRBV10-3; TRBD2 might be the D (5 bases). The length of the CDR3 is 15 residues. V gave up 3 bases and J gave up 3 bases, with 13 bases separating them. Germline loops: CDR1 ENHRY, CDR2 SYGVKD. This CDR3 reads CAISERGSTTDTQYF. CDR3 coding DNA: TGTGCCATCAGTGAAAGAGGGTCAACTACAGATACGCAGTATTTT.

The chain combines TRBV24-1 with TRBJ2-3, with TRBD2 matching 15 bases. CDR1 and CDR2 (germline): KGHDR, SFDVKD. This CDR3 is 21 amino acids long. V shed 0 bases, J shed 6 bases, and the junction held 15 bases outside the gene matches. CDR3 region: CATSDLTPIKGLAGGMDTQYF. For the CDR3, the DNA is TGTGCCACCAGTGATTTGACGCCAATTAAGGGACTAGCGGGAGGCATGGATACGCAGTATTTT.

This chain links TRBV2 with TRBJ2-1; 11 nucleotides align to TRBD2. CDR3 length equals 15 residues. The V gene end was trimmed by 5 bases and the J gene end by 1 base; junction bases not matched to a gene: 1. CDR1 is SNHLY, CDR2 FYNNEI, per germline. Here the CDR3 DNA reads TGTGCCAGCAGTTTAGCGGGAGGGTCCTACAATGAGCAGTTCTTC. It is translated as CASSLAGGSYNEQFF.

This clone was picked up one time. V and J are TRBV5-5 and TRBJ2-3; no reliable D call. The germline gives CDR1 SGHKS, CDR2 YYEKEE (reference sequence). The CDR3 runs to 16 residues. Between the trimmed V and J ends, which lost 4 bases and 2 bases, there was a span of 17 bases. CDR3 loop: CASSLPLDAYTDTQYF. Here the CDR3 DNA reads TGTGCCAGCAGCCTTCCCCTCGATGCCTACACAGATACGCAGTATTTT.

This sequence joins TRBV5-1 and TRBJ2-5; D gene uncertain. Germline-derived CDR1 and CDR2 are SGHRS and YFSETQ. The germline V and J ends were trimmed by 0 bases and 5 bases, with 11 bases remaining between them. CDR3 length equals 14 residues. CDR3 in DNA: TGCGCCAGCAGCTTGGATGTTCTGCGGGAGACCCAGTACTTC. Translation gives CASSLDVLRETQYF.

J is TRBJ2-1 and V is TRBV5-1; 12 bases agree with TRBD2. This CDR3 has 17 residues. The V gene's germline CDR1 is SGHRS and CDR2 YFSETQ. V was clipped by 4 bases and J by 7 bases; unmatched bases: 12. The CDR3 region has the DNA TGCGCCAGCAGCCGCCAGACTAGCGGGAGCCCAATAAATGAGCAGTTCTTC. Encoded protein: CASSRQTSGSPINEQFF.

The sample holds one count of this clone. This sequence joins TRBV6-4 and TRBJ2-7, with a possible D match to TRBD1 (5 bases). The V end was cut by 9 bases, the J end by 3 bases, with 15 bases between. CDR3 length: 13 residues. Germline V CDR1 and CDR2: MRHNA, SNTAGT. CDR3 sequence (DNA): TGTGCCAGGGGAACAGGCGGAAACTACGAGCAGTACTTC. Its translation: CARGTGGNYEQYF.

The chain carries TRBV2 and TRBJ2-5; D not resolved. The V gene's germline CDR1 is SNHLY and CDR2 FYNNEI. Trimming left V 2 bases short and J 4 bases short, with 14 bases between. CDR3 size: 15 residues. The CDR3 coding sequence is TGTGCCAGCAGTGAACTTGGTCTCTTCGGAGAGACCCAGTACTTC. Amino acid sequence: CASSELGLFGETQYF. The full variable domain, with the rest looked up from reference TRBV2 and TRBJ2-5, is EPEVTQTPSHQVTQMGQEVILRCVPISNHLYFYWYRQILGQKVEFLVSFYNNEISEKSEIFDDQFSVERPDGSNFTLKIRSTKLEDSAMYFCASSELGLFGETQYFGPGTRLLVL.